This T cell receptor beta chain derives from a study of blood T cell repertoires in COVID-19. Clones were read by immunoSEQ multiplex PCR, and TCRdb kept only the in-frame ones, dropping some. The sample records about 300,000 clones, roughly nine tenths being singletons. The germline V gene has CDR1 GTSNPN and CDR2 SVGIG (reference sequence). After removal of 4 bases from V and 0 bases from J, the junction contained 3 bases not matched to a gene. CDR3 length: 14 residues. This chain connects TRBV30 to TRBJ2-1, with 7 bases aligning to TRBD2. The sequence derives from a woman aged 25 to 39 with COVID-19, enrolled during active disease. The sequencing input was peripheral blood. The CDR3 bases are TGTGCCTGGAAACGCGGGAGCTCCTACAATGAGCAGTTCTTC. It codes for CAWKRGSSYNEQFF.